Presented here are 26 T cell receptor beta chains from one specimen sequenced in a study of OX40 agonist ivuxolimab in advanced cancers. Some clones are missing from TCRdb's copy, which holds only in-frame ones; the method was immunoSEQ multiplex PCR. The sample lists some 5,100 clones, over 60% occurring once. The sample here was CD4+ or CD8+ T cells sorted from blood, taken in a trial of the OX40 agonist ivuxolimab. The receptor set was obtained from an adult with an advanced solid tumor such as melanoma, head and neck, liver or kidney cancer.

As for this clone: The junction differs from germline at one of its ends, possibly a read error. The chain links TRBV5-6 to TRBJ1-1, with 7 bases identical to TRBD1. The CDR3 totals 14 residues. The germline CDR1 and CDR2 sequences are SGHDT and YYEEEE. The CDR3 sequence: CASSWMTGTNELIF. The CDR3 DNA reads as TGTGCCAGCAGCTGGATGACAGGGACTAACGAGTTGATCTTT.

The rearrangement joins TRBV5-1 to TRBJ2-7; D is undetermined. This CDR3 contains 13 residues. The V gene lost 2 bases and the J gene lost 5 bases, with 11 bases spanning the gap. The germline CDR1 and CDR2 sequences are SGHRS and YFSETQ. CDR3 residues: CASSFLGGDEQYF. CDR3 DNA: TGCGCCAGCAGCTTCCTCGGTGGGGACGAGCAGTACTTC.

The chain couples TRBV15 to TRBJ2-3, with D perhaps TRBD2 (5 bases). The CDR3 is 16 residues long. In germline, CDR1 is LNHNV, CDR2 YYDKDF (reference sequence). V was cut by 0 bases and J by 9 bases, with 19 bases left in between. The CDR3 coding sequence is TGTGCCACCAGCAGAGACGGGAACGGCCCAGTAGGGACGCAGTATTTT. It specifies CATSRDGNGPVGTQYF.

J is TRBJ2-5 and V is TRBV7-9, with unresolved D. Per germline, CDR1 SEHNR and CDR2 FQNEAQ (reference sequence). The ends were cut back, 2 bases at V and 2 bases at J, with 9 bases in the middle. The CDR3 length is 14 residues. This CDR3 reads CASSLMVAQETQYF. The CDR3 region has the DNA TGTGCCAGCAGCTTAATGGTAGCTCAAGAGACCCAGTACTTC.

The J gene is TRBJ2-1, the V gene TRBV7-9; weak D call: TRBD2 (5 bases). From germline, CDR1 is SEHNR and CDR2 FQNEAQ (reference sequence). Trimming removed 5 bases from V and 3 bases from J, with 14 bases in between. The CDR3 has 15 residues. The CDR3 region has the DNA TGTGCCAGCAGCAATAGCGTAGTTAGCTACAATGAGCAGTTCTTC. It encodes CASSNSVVSYNEQFF.

As for this clone: The junction does not match germline at one end; this may be a read error. V usage is TRBV7-7 and J usage is TRBJ2-5, with TRBD1 matching over 7 bases. CDR1 is SSHAT, CDR2 FNYEAQ, per germline (reference sequence). The CDR3 covers 15 residues. The CDR3 sequence: CASSLGEGAGETQYF. Written as DNA, the CDR3 is TGTGCTAGCAGCTTAGGAGAGGGGGCCGGAGAGACCCAGTACTTC.

The rearrangement uses TRBV6-6 and TRBJ1-1; D gene ambiguous. Germline assignment: CDR1 MNHNY and CDR2 SVGAGI (reference sequence). CDR3 length equals 11 residues. V was clipped by 3 bases and J by 4 bases, with 3 bases between them. The CDR3 DNA reads TGTGCCAGCAGTTATGGCACTGAAGCTTTCTTT. Protein sequence: CASSYGTEAFF.

The chain combines TRBV7-9 with TRBJ2-7; D may be TRBD1 (6 bases). Germline-derived CDR1 and CDR2 are SEHNR and FQNEAQ (reference sequence). V dropped 4 bases and J dropped 0 bases, with 13 bases sitting between them. This CDR3 is built from 15 residues. CDR3 amino acids: CASSSGQRASYEQYF. DNA for the CDR3: TGTGCCAGCAGCTCCGGACAGAGAGCCTCCTACGAGCAGTACTTC.

For this clone: A much larger clone is a single base away; this may be a read error. The V call is TRBV5-6, the J call TRBJ1-3; unclear D gene. This CDR3 region has 16 residues. The germline V gene encodes CDR1 SGHDT and CDR2 YYEEEE. The V gene lost 4 bases and the J gene lost 0 bases, with 14 bases spanning the gap. CDR3 sequence reads: CASSPEGRGSGNTIYF. The CDR3 bases are TGTGCCAGCAGCCCGGAGGGCCGCGGCTCTGGAAACACCATATATTTT.

The chain joins TRBV6-6 to TRBJ2-1, with 11 bases matching TRBD2. Germline CDR1 reads MNHNY; CDR2 reads SVGAGI (reference sequence). The CDR3 is 15 residues long. With V trimmed by 0 bases and J by 9 bases, 4 bases remained unmatched. This CDR3 reads CASSYSSGGAVEQFF. The CDR3 DNA follows: TGTGCCAGCAGTTACTCTAGCGGGGGGGCGGTTGAGCAGTTCTTC.

The rearrangement joins TRBV11-1 to TRBJ1-1, with 7 bases that match TRBD1. Germline V gene lookup returns CDR1 SGHAT and CDR2 FQDESV (reference sequence). The CDR3 is 15 amino acids. The junction had 12 bases not matched to a gene; V was cut back by 2 bases and J by 9 bases. The CDR3 nucleotides are TGTGCCAGCAGCTTATGGTGGGACAGAGACGGGCAAGCTTTCTTT. Translating gives CASSLWWDRDGQAFF.

V gene TRBV5-1 combines with J gene TRBJ2-2; 11 nucleotides match TRBD1. Germline V lookup: CDR1 SGHRS, CDR2 YFSETQ. This CDR3 is built from 17 residues. The junction had 10 bases not matched to a gene; V was cut back by 5 bases and J by 4 bases. The CDR3 nucleotides are TGCGCCAGCAGTTTTACCGGGACAGGGGGTTCCACCGGGGAGCTGTTTTTT. Residues: CASSFTGTGGSTGELFF.

V and J are TRBV14 and TRBJ2-3, with a tentative D call TRBD2 (5 bases). The germline V gene has CDR1 SGHDN and CDR2 FVKESK. V lost 0 bases, J lost 5 bases, and 18 bases lay in between. The CDR3 runs to 17 residues. CDR3 in DNA: TGTGCCAGCAGCCAAGACGGCCGGGATCCTTTGGAAGATACGCAGTATTTT. It specifies CASSQDGRDPLEDTQYF.

The chain links TRBV7-2 to TRBJ2-5, with TRBD2 matching over 9 bases. Germline-derived CDR1 and CDR2 are SGHTA and FQGNSA. The CDR3 length is 16 residues. The V and J ends lost 5 bases and 0 bases, in that order; junction bases with no gene match: 7. In DNA form, the CDR3 reads TGTGCCAGCAGCCCACTGGCGGGGGGGTACCAAGAGACCCAGTACTTC. Its translation is CASSPLAGGYQETQYF.

This clone has ten or more counts. V usage is TRBV5-4 and J usage is TRBJ2-7; D possibly corresponds to TRBD1 (6 bases). Germline values: CDR1 SGHNT, CDR2 YYREEE (reference sequence). Deletions cut 4 bases from V and 3 bases from J, with 14 bases between. The CDR3 totals 14 residues. The CDR3 region has the DNA TGTGCCAGCAGCGGGTGGGACAACCTCTACGAGCAGTACTTC. Protein sequence: CASSGWDNLYEQYF.

The chain joins TRBV11-3 to TRBJ1-4; 9 nucleotides align to TRBD1. This CDR3 has 16 amino acids. Trimming removed 4 bases from V and 8 bases from J; junction bases left unmatched: 11. Germline lookup yields CDR1 SGHNT and CDR2 YENEEA. The CDR3 loop is CASSSEGGQGREKLFF. For the CDR3, the DNA is TGTGCCAGCAGCTCCGAGGGGGGACAGGGTAGGGAAAAACTGTTTTTT.

With regard to this clone: A far bigger clonotype differs at one base, so this is likely a read error. The DNA for the CDR3 is TGCGCCAGCAGCACCAGCGGACTAGCCGCCTACGAGCAGTTCTTC. Translated, it gives CASSTSGLAAYEQFF. This rearrangement joins TRBV5-1 to TRBJ2-7, with 8 bases fitting TRBD2. The assigned J gene may be wrong: the sequence end matches TRBJ2-1 better. This CDR3 region has 15 residues. Germline values: CDR1 SGHRS, CDR2 YFSETQ.

J is TRBJ2-5 and V is TRBV7-7; the D is unclear. The V end was cut by 6 bases, the J end by 2 bases, with 13 bases between. CDR1 and CDR2 (germline): SSHAT, FNYEAQ (reference sequence). The CDR3 loop spans 14 amino acids. The CDR3, as DNA: TGTGCCAGCAGTTCCCGACTCCGTCAAGAGACCCAGTACTTC. Protein product: CASSSRLRQETQYF.

This clone is deemed large (0.1 to 1%). The chain employs TRBV7-9 and TRBJ1-1; D is unresolved. The CDR3 is 17 residues long. With 8 bases removed from V and 0 bases from J, the gap between germline ends came to 22 bases. Germline CDR1 and CDR2: SEHNR and FQNEAQ (reference sequence). CDR3 sequence (DNA): TGTGCCAGCTCCCTCCACGACTTCGGAGGGATGAACACTGAAGCTTTCTTT. Residues: CASSLHDFGGMNTEAFF.

V is TRBV9 and J is TRBJ1-4; 7 bases align to TRBD1. CDR3 length: 15 amino acids. After removal of 3 bases from V and 4 bases from J, the junction contained 6 bases not matched to a gene. The V gene's germline CDR1 is SGDLS and CDR2 YYNGEE. CDR3 in amino acids: CASSEGDSLNEKLFF. In DNA, the CDR3 is TGTGCCAGCAGCGAGGGGGACAGTCTTAATGAAAAACTGTTTTTT.

This chain uses TRBV18 with TRBJ2-7; D call uncertain. V gave up 0 bases and J gave up 2 bases, with 8 bases separating them. The CDR3 loop spans 14 amino acids. Germline lookup yields CDR1 KGHSH and CDR2 LQKENI. As DNA, the CDR3 is TGTGCCAGCTCACCACCGTCCCAGCCCTACGAGCAGTACTTC. Encoded protein: CASSPPSQPYEQYF.

The J gene is TRBJ1-6, the V gene TRBV6-1; 8 positions agree with TRBD1. Trimming at V came to 3 bases and at J to 2 bases, leaving 3 bases not matched to a gene. This CDR3 spans 16 amino acids. Germline V CDR1 and CDR2: MNHNS, SASEGT. The CDR3 nucleotides are TGTGCCAGCAGTGACCTACAGGGGGCCTATAATTCACCCCTCCACTTT. As protein: CASSDLQGAYNSPLHF.

Here the CDR3 reads CASQTVTNEKLFF. CDR3 DNA: TGTGCCAGTCAGACGGTTACTAATGAAAAACTGTTTTTT. The V and J genes are TRBV6-1 and TRBJ1-4; D not resolved. Germline V gene data show CDR1 as MNHNS and CDR2 as SASEGT. The CDR3 is 13 amino acids. Trimming left V 9 bases short and J 2 bases short, with 10 bases between.

With regard to this clone: Relative to the germline gene, one junction end is altered; a read error may explain this. In the same sample, other DNA sequences code for this CDR3. V gene TRBV4-1 combines with J gene TRBJ2-7, with D tentatively TRBD1 (6 bases). CDR1 is MGHRA, CDR2 YSYEKL, per germline. The CDR3 spans 17 residues. The DNA for the CDR3 is TGCGCCAGCAGCCAAGAAGGCGGTCAGGGGATTTCCTATGAGCAGTACTTC. Translated: CASSQEGGQGISYEQYF.

The chain uses TRBV27 and TRBJ2-1; 13 bases are shared with TRBD2. Germline CDR1 reads MNHEY; CDR2 reads SMNVEV (reference sequence). The CDR3 is 15 residues long. With 5 bases clipped from V and 7 bases from J, the junction kept 5 bases outside the gene matches. The CDR3 DNA reads as TGTGCCAGCAGTGACGGGACTAGCGGGGTTAATGAGCAGTTCTTC. Translated: CASSDGTSGVNEQFF.

The rearrangement uses TRBV27 and TRBJ2-7, with D possibly TRBD1 on 6 matching bases. Looked up from germline, CDR1 is MNHEY and CDR2 is SMNVEV (reference sequence). V lost 3 bases and J lost 3, with 9 bases in between. The CDR3 runs 13 residues. The CDR3 DNA follows: TGTGCCAGCAGTTTGAACAGGGTCTACGAGCAGTACTTC. It codes for CASSLNRVYEQYF.